Listed below are T cell receptor beta chains from one sample, sequenced in a study of blood T cell repertoires in COVID-19. The protocol was immunoSEQ multiplex PCR, while the TCRdb copy is restricted to in-frame clones and leaves out a portion. The table shows hundreds of thousands of clones, with about 86% occurring only once. Input material: PBMCs or T cells enriched from blood (not recorded which). These receptors were obtained from a woman aged 40 to 55 with acute COVID-19. CDR3s include the opening cysteine and the closing phenylalanine or tryptophan. The D gene is left open where the match is weak.

D	V	J	CDR3
NA	TRBV14	TRBJ1-6	CASSSGIDSPLHF
TRBD2	TRBV19	TRBJ2-1	CASSTLSTSGRPLEQFF
NA	TRBV11-2	TRBJ1-6	CASSLGGPAKGERGSPLHF
NA	TRBV7-3	TRBJ2-1	CASSHHFSGRDYNEQFF
TRBD2	TRBV3-1/TRBV3-2	TRBJ2-1	CASSLRTPGLAANEQFF
TRBD2	TRBV7-2	TRBJ2-4	CASSLGLAGVGIQYF
NA	TRBV11-3	TRBJ2-1	CASSLASSYNEQFF
TRBD1	TRBV2	TRBJ1-6	CASSRTGSSYNSPLHF
TRBD1	TRBV10-3	TRBJ1-1	CAISDVRQGNFWMNTEAFF
NA	TRBV5-1	TRBJ2-1	CASSLAGTNNEQFF
NA	TRBV3-1/TRBV3-2	TRBJ2-1	CASSQGLADSYNEQFF
NA	TRBV30	TRBJ1-2	CAWSQGRQDGYTF
TRBD1	TRBV19	TRBJ1-2	CASSMGRGYGYTF
TRBD1	TRBV30	TRBJ1-2	CAWSHGTGSGYTF
NA	TRBV5-1	TRBJ1-6	CASSLGDNSPLHF
NA	TRBV10-3	TRBJ1-1	CAISDTQATEAFF
TRBD2	TRBV5-1	TRBJ2-2	CASSLVLAGGGTGELFF
TRBD1	TRBV7-3	TRBJ1-2	CASSPTGNGYGYTF
TRBD1	TRBV25-1	TRBJ2-7	CASSRTGTYEQYF
NA	TRBV11-3	TRBJ2-1	CASSLDTYGIAWGEQFF
TRBD2	TRBV10-1	TRBJ2-5	CASSESMASGRSETQYF
TRBD1	TRBV11-3	TRBJ2-7	CASSSGTGTGYYEQYF
NA	TRBV29-1	TRBJ1-1	CSVDGGLNTEAFF
NA	TRBV7-8	TRBJ2-5	CASSLGPGETQYF
TRBD1	TRBV5-1	TRBJ1-6	CASRTQDRGISPLHF
TRBD1	TRBV14	TRBJ1-1	CASSRWTGMNTEAFF
NA	TRBV29-1	TRBJ2-7	CSVSGGGEQYF
NA	TRBV27	TRBJ2-1	CASSLSRYNEQFF
NA	TRBV5-6	TRBJ2-5	CASSSRETQYF
TRBD1	TRBV23-1	TRBJ1-5	CASSQGDRDQPQHF
NA	TRBV5-4	TRBJ2-4	CASSLDGNAKNIQYF
NA	TRBV19	TRBJ2-7	CASSTMREGEQYF
TRBD1	TRBV19	TRBJ1-6	CASSWDRGHSPLHF
TRBD1	TRBV7-9	TRBJ2-1	CASSSGTGTGVYGEQFF
TRBD1	TRBV14	TRBJ2-1	CASSQDSTGNEQFF
TRBD2	TRBV14	TRBJ2-1	CASSPGLAGVYEQFF
TRBD1	TRBV16	TRBJ2-2	CASSLPPQGQFNTGELFF
TRBD2	TRBV6-5	TRBJ2-3	CASSFGLGGTQYF
TRBD1	TRBV12-3/TRBV12-4	TRBJ1-1	CASSLRGQAFF
TRBD1	TRBV5-8	TRBJ2-2	CASSADRGYQTGELFF